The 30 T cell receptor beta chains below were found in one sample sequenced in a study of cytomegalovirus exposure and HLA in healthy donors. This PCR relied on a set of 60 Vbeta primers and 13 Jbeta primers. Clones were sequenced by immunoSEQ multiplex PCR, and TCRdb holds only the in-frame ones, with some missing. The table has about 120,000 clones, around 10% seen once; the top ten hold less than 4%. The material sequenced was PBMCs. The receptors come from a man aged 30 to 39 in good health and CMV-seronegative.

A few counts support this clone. CDR3 in amino acids: CASSYQGYGYTF. CDR3 nucleotide sequence: TGTGCCAGCAGTTACCAGGGCTATGGCTACACCTTC. The gene calls are TRBV28 and TRBJ1-2; D perhaps matches TRBD1 (5 bases). From germline, CDR1 is MDHEN and CDR2 SYDVKM. V lost 4 bases to trimming and J lost 4 bases, with 7 bases between them. This CDR3 spans 12 amino acids.

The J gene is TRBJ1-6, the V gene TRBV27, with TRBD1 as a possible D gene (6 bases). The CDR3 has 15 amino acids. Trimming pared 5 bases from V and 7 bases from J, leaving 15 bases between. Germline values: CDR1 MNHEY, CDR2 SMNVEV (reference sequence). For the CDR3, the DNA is TGTGCCAGCAGTCCCCAGGACAGTCCGAATTCACCCCTCCACTTT. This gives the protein CASSPQDSPNSPLHF.

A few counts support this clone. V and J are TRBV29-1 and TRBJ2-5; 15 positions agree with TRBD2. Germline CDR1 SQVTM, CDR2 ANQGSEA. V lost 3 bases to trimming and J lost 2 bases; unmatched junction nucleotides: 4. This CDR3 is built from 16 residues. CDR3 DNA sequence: TGCAGCGTTGAGGGACTAGCGGGAGGAAAGCAAGAGACCCAGTACTTC. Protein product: CSVEGLAGGKQETQYF.

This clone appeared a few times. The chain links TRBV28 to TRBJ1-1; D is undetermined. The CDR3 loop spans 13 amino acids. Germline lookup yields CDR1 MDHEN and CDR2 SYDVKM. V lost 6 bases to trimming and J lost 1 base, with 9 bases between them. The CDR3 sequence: CASSPIRNTEAFF. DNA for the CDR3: TGTGCCAGCAGCCCTATTAGGAACACTGAAGCTTTCTTT.

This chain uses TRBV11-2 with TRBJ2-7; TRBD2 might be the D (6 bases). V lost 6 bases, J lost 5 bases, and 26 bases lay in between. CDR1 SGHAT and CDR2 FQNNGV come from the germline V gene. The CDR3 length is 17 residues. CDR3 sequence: CASSTIRGEAWRDEQYF. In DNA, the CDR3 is TGTGCCAGCAGTACGATACGGGGTGAGGCTTGGAGGGACGAGCAGTACTTC.

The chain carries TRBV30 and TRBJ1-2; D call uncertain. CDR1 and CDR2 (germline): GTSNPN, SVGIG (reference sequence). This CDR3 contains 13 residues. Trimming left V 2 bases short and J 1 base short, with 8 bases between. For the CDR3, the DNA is TGTGCCTGGAGTTCAGAAATTAACTATGGCTACACCTTC. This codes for CAWSSEINYGYTF.

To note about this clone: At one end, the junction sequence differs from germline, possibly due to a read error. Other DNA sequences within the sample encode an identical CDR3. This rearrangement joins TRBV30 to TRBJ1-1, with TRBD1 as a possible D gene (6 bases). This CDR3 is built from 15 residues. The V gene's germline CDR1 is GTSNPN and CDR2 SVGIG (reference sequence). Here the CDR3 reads CAWKLTGLPNTEAFF. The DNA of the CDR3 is TGTGCCTGGAAGCTCACAGGGCTTCCGAACACTGAAGCCTTCTTT.

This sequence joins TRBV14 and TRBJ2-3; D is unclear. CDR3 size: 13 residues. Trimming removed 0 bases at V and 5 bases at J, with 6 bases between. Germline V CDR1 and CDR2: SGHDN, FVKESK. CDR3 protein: CASSQESRDTQYF. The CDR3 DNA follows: TGTGCCAGCAGCCAAGAGTCTAGAGATACGCAGTATTTT.

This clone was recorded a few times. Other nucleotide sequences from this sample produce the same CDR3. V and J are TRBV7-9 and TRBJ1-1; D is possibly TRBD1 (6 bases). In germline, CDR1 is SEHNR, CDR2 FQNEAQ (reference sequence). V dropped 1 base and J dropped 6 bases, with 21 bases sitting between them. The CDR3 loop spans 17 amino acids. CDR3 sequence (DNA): TGTGCCAGCAGCTTAGTTGGGGCAGGGGCCCCGAGGGCTGAAGCTTTCTTT. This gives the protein CASSLVGAGAPRAEAFF.

CDR3 DNA: TGTGCCAGGGACAGGGAGAACACCGGGGAGCTGTTTTTT. Protein product: CARDRENTGELFF. The rearrangement joins TRBV27 to TRBJ2-2; 8 nucleotides align to TRBD1. The CDR3 totals 13 residues. The trim removed 9 bases at V and 1 base at J, leaving 1 base unmatched. The germline gives CDR1 MNHEY, CDR2 SMNVEV (reference sequence).

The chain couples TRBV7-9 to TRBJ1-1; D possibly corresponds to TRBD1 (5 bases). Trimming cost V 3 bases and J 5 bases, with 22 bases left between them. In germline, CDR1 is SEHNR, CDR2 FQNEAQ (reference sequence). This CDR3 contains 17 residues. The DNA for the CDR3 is TGTGCCAGCAGCTTTCCTTTGGAGGGGCCTCCCCGGACTGAAGCTTTCTTT. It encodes CASSFPLEGPPRTEAFF.

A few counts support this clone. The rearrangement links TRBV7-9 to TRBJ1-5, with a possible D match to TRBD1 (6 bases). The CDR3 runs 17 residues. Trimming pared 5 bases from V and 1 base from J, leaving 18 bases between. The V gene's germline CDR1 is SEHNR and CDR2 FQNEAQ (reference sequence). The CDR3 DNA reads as TGTGCCAGCAGCCCTGGGCCGGGACAAGTGAGCAATCAGCCCCAGCATTTT. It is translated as CASSPGPGQVSNQPQHF. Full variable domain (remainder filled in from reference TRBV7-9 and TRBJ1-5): DTGVSQNPRHKITKRGQNVTFRCDPISEHNRLYWYRQTLGQGPEFLTYFQNEAQLEKSRLLSDRFSAERPKGSFSTLEIQRTEQGDSAMYLCASSPGPGQVSNQPQHFGDGTRLSIL.

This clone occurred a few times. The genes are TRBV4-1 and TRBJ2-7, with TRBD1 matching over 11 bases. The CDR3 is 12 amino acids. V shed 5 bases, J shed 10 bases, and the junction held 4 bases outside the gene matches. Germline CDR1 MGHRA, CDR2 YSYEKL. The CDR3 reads CASSGGQGVQYF. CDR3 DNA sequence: TGCGCCAGCAGCGGGGGACAGGGGGTACAGTACTTC.

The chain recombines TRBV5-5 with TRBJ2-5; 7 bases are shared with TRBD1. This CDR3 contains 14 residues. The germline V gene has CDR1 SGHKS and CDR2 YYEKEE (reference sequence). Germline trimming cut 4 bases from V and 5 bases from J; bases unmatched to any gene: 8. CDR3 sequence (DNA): TGTGCCAGCAGCAGCTACAGGGGTGGTGAGACCCAGTACTTC. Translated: CASSSYRGGETQYF.

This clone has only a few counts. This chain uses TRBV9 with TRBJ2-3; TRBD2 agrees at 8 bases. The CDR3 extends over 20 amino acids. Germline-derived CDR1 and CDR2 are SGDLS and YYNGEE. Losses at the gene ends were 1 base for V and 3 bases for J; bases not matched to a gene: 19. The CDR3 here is CASSVKGSGVSGVDTDTQYF. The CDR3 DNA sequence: TGTGCCAGCAGCGTAAAAGGTAGCGGGGTGTCTGGGGTTGATACAGATACGCAGTATTTT.

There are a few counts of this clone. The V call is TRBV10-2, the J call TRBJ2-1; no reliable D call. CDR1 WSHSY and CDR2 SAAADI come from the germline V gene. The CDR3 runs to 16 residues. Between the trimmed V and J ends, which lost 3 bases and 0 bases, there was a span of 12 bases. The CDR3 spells CASSDLGVPSYNEQFF. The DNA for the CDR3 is TGCGCCAGCAGTGACCTAGGTGTGCCCTCCTACAATGAGCAGTTCTTC.

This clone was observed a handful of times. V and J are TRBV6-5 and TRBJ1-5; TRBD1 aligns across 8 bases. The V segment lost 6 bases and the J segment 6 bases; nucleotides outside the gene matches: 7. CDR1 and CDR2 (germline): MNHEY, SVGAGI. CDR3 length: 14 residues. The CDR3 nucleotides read TGTGCCAGCAGGGCAGGGGGCGAGGTTCAGCCCCAGCATTTT. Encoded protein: CASRAGGEVQPQHF.

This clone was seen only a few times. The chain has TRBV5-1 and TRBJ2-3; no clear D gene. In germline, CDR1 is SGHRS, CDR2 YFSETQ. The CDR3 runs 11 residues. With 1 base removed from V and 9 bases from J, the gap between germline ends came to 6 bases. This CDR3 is CASSLQSTQYF. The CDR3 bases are TGCGCCAGCAGCTTGCAGTCGACGCAGTATTTT.

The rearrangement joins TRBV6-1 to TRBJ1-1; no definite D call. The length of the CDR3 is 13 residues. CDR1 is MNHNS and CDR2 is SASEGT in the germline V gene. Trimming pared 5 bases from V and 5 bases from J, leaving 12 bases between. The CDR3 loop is CASSLTGETEAFF. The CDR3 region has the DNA TGTGCCAGCAGTTTAACCGGGGAGACTGAAGCTTTCTTT.

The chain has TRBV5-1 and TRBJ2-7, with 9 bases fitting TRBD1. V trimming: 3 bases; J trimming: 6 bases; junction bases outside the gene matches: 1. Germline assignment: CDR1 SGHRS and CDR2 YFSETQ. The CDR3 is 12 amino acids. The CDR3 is CASSSDRGEQYF. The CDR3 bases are TGCGCCAGCAGCTCGGACAGGGGCGAGCAGTACTTC.

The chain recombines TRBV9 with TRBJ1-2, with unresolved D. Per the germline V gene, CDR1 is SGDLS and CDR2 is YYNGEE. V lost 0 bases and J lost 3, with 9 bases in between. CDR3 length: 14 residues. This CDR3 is CASSVVSEDYGYTF. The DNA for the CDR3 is TGTGCCAGCAGCGTAGTTTCAGAAGACTATGGCTACACCTTC.

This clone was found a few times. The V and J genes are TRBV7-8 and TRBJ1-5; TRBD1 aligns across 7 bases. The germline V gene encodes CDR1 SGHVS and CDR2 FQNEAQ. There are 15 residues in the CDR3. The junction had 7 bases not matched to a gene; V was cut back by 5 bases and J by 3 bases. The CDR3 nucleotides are TGTGCCAGCAGCCCCACCGGGACAGACAATCAGCCCCAGCATTTT. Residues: CASSPTGTDNQPQHF.

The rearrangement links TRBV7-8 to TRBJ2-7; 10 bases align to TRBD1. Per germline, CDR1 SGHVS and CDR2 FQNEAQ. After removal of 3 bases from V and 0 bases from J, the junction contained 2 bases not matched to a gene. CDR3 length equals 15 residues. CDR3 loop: CASSFDRGPSYEQYF. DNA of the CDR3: TGTGCCAGCAGCTTTGACAGGGGGCCCTCCTACGAGCAGTACTTC.

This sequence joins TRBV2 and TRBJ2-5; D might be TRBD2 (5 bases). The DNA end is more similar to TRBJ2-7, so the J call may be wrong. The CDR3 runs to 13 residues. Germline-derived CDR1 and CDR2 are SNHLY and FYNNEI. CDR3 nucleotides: TGTGCCAGCCGGGATTACAACCTCTACGAGCAGTACTTC. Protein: CASRDYNLYEQYF.

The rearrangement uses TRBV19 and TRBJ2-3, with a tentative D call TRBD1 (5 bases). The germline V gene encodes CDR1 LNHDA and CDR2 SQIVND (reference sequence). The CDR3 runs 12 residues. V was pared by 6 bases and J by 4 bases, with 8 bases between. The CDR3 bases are TGTGCCAGTAGCCAGGGTTCAGATACGCAGTATTTT. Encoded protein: CASSQGSDTQYF.

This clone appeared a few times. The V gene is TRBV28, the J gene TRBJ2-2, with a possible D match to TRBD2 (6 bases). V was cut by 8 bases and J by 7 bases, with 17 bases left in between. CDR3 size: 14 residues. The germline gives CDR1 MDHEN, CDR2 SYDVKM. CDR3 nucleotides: TGTGCCAGCCTTAACACGGGGGTTAACGGGGAGCTGTTTTTT. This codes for CASLNTGVNGELFF.

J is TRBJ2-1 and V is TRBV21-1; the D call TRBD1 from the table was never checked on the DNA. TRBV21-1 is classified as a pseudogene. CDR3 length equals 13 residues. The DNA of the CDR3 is TGTGCCAGCAGTACACAGGGGGTCAATGAGCAGTTCTTC. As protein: CASSTQGVNEQFF.

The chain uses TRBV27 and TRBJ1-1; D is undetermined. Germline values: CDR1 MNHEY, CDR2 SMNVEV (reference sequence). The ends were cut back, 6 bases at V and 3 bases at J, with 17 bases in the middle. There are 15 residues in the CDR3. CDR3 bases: TGTGCCAGCAGCTTGTTCCTGGGAGGAGACACTGAAGCTTTCTTT. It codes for CASSLFLGGDTEAFF.

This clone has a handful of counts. The CDR3 loop reads CASSEGPGGQYEQYF. In nucleotides, the CDR3 is TGTGCCAGCAGTGAAGGTCCGGGCGGACAATACGAGCAGTACTTC. This chain connects TRBV6-1 to TRBJ2-7; D possibly corresponds to TRBD1 (5 bases). There are 15 residues in the CDR3. Germline V gene lookup returns CDR1 MNHNS and CDR2 SASEGT. V was trimmed by 1 base and J by 4 bases, leaving 14 bases between them.

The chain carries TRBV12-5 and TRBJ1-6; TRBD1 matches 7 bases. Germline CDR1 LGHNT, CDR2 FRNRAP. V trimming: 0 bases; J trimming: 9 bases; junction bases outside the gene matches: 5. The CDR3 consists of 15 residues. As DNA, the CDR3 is TGTGCTAGTGGTTTGGTTCAGACAGGGTTTTCACCCCTCCACTTT. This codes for CASGLVQTGFSPLHF.